This T cell receptor beta chain originates from a study of a mutant IDH1 vaccine in newly diagnosed glioma. Study information: Vaccines were begun 4-6 weeks after radiotherapy alone, or with temozolomide cycles. It was at week 35 that visit V12 occurred, and at week 47 that visit V13 did. Among treated patients, around 62% were male and around 40% female, and mean age was 40.4 years.

Note on this clone: The antigen is not known.

The assay was immunoSEQ multiplex PCR, and TCRdb's table has in-frame clones only and misses some. The table lists 35,000 to 50,000 clones, 85% to 95% of them singletons. Germline V gene lookup returns CDR1 SNHLY and CDR2 FYNNEI. V was pared by 8 bases and J by 7 bases, with 5 bases of the junction left unmatched. The CDR3 sequence is 12 residues long. This sample's time point: week 35, safety follow-up. The investigators gave 300 ug of mutant IDH1 20-mer peptide in each vaccine dose, together with topical imiquimod. The starting material was PBMCs, obtained from a glioma patient whose treatment included an IDH1 peptide vaccine. The chain is built from TRBV2 and TRBJ2-1; 7 positions match TRBD2. The sequence was obtained from a man aged 45 to 65 with glioma. The CDR3 sequence: CASLGGENEQFF. The CDR3, as DNA: TGTGCCAGCCTGGGGGGGGAGAATGAGCAGTTCTTC. The complete variable domain, with remaining parts taken from reference TRBV2 and TRBJ2-1, reads EPEVTQTPSHQVTQMGQEVILRCVPISNHLYFYWYRQILGQKVEFLVSFYNNEISEKSEIFDDQFSVERPDGSNFTLKIRSTKLEDSAMYFCASLGGENEQFFGPGTRLTVL.